A selection of T cell receptor beta chains follows, all from one sample in a study of cytomegalovirus exposure and HLA in healthy donors. Clones were sequenced by immunoSEQ multiplex PCR, and TCRdb holds only the in-frame ones, with some missing. Recorded here are about 58,000 clones; the top ten clones represent almost 4%. Sequenced sample: PBMCs. All receptors come from a male donor in good health and CMV-seronegative. CDR3s include the opening cysteine and the closing phenylalanine or tryptophan. A D gene is named only where the DNA matches it firmly.

TRBV6-5	TRBJ1-5	-	TGTGCCAGCATGGCCGCCCATGGTAGCAATCAGCCCCAGCATTTT	CASMAAHGSNQPQHF
TRBV4-3	TRBJ1-3	-	TGCGCCAGCAGCCACCTAGAGGGCAGGGGTAGGGACACCATATATTTT	CASSHLEGRGRDTIYF
TRBV5-6	TRBJ1-1	TRBD1	TGTGCCAGCAGGGGACAGGGCAAAATGAACACTGAAGCTTTCTTT	CASRGQGKMNTEAFF
TRBV6-6	TRBJ1-2	-	TGTGCCAGCAGATCACAGGTCGACTATGGCTACACCTTC	CASRSQVDYGYTF
TRBV30	TRBJ1-2	TRBD1	TGTGCCTGGAGCGCAGGACAGGTCTATGGCTACACCTTC	CAWSAGQVYGYTF
TRBV18	TRBJ2-1	TRBD2	TGTGCCAGCTCACGGAGAGCACCTAGCGGGGGGGCCCTCAATGAGCAGTTCTTC	CASSRRAPSGGALNEQFF
TRBV5-4	TRBJ2-7	TRBD1	TGTGCCAGCAGCCCGACAGGGGGCAACTACGAGCAGTACTTC	CASSPTGGNYEQYF
TRBV18	TRBJ1-5	TRBD1	TGTGCCAGCTCACCGACAGGGAATCAGCCCCAGCATTTT	CASSPTGNQPQHF
TRBV14	TRBJ2-7	-	TGTGCCAGCGGACAGTCTTACGAGCAGTACTTC	CASGQSYEQYF
TRBV4-1	TRBJ2-7	-	TGCGCCAGCAGCCAAGTTCCCGGGGCCTACGAGCAGTACTTC	CASSQVPGAYEQYF
TRBV5-1	TRBJ1-4	-	TGCGCCAGCAAACAGTCTACAACTAATGAAAAACTGTTTTTT	CASKQSTTNEKLFF
TRBV19	TRBJ2-3	-	TGTGCCAGTAGTCCCCCTAGCACAGATACGCAGTATTTT	CASSPPSTDTQYF
TRBV9	TRBJ2-7	-	TGTGCCAGCAGCGTAGATGGCCAGGCCTACGAGCAGTACTTC	CASSVDGQAYEQYF
TRBV13	TRBJ1-6	-	TGTGCCAGCAGCCTAGGAGGAGGGAGGCGGAATTCACACCTCCACTTT	CASSLGGGRRNSHLHF
TRBV27	TRBJ2-1	TRBD2	TGTGCCAGCAGATCCGGGACTAGCGGTTACAATGAGCAGTTCTTC	CASRSGTSGYNEQFF
TRBV5-1	TRBJ2-1	TRBD2	TGCGCCAGCAGCTGGATGGGGGTACGGGAGGGACGAAGGAATGAGCAGTTCTTC	CASSWMGVREGRRNEQFF
TRBV28	TRBJ1-4	TRBD1	TGTGCCAGCAGTAGGCAGGGGGCCGGAGAAAAACTGTTTTTT	CASSRQGAGEKLFF
TRBV30	TRBJ1-3	-	TGTGCCTGGAGTGTAGGAGGGAGTGTAAACACCATATATTTT	CAWSVGGSVNTIYF
TRBV7-2	TRBJ1-4	-	TGTGCCAGCAGCCACAGCCCGATCGAGGGAAGAAGGAAACTGTTTTTT	CASSHSPIEGRRKLFF
TRBV15	TRBJ1-2	TRBD1	TGTGCCACCAGCAGAGATATGGGACAGGGCCTGAGCTACACCTTC	CATSRDMGQGLSYTF
TRBV19	TRBJ1-1	TRBD1	TGTGCCAGTAGTGCCGACAGGGACACTGAAGCTTTCTTT	CASSADRDTEAFF
TRBV5-1	TRBJ2-5	-	TGCGCCAGCAGGGACAGTGCCCAAGAGACCCAGTACTTC	CASRDSAQETQYF
TRBV19	TRBJ2-4	-	TGTGCCAGTACCTCTCAGGGGAGTACGTCAAATCAGTACTTC	CASTSQGSTSNQYF
TRBV11-3	TRBJ2-7	TRBD1	TGTGCCAGCAGCCACCGGGACAGGGGAGGTGAGCAGTACTTC	CASSHRDRGGEQYF
TRBV28	TRBJ1-5	TRBD1	TGTGCCAGCAGTTATCAGGGGGCGGGCAATCAGCCCCAGCATTTT	CASSYQGAGNQPQHF